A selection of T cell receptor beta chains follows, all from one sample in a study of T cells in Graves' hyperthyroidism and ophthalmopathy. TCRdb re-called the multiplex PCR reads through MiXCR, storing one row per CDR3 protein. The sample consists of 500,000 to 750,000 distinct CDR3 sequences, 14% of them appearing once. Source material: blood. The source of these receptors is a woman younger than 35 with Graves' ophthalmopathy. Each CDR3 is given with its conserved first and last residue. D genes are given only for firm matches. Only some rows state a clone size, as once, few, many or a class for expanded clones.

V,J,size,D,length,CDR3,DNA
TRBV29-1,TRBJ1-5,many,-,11,CSVVSGVTQHF,TGCAGCGTTGTTTCCGGTGTAACCCAGCATTTT
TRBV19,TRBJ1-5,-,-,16,CASSIPPLGGSQPQHF,TGTGCCAGTAGTATACCCCCACTGGGAGGCAGTCAGCCCCAGCATTTT
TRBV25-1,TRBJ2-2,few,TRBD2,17,CASSPGLAGVGGGELFF,TGTGCCAGCAGTCCAGGACTAGCGGGAGTTGGTGGCGGGGAGCTGTTTTTT
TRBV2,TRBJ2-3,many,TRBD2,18,CASPRGTSGSGGTDTQYF,TGTGCCAGTCCCCGTGGGACTAGCGGGAGCGGGGGCACAGATACGCAGTATTTT
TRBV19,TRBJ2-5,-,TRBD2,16,CASSISLADRPETQYF,TGTGCCAGTAGTATATCACTAGCGGACCGCCCGGAGACCCAGTACTTC
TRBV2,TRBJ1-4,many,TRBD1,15,CASTATRDRGEKLFF,TGTGCCAGCACAGCGACCCGGGACAGGGGTGAAAAACTGTTTTTT
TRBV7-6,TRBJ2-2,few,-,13,CASSLVPTGELFF,TGTGCCAGCAGCTTAGTCCCCACCGGGGAGCTGTTTTTT
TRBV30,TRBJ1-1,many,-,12,CAWKTATIEAFF,TGTGCCTGGAAGACAGCGACGATTGAAGCTTTCTTT
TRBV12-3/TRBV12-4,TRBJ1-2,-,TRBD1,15,CASSPTGGANYGYTF,TGTGCCAGCAGCCCCACAGGGGGTGCTAACTATGGCTACACCTTC
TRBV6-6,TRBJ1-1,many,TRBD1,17,CASSYSGRGRRNTEAFF,TGTGCCAGCAGTTACTCGGGCAGGGGGCGGAGGAACACTGAAGCTTTCTTT
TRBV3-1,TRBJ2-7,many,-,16,CASSQDLTAILRGQYF,TGTGCCAGCAGCCAAGATCTGACAGCTATCCTTCGGGGGCAGTACTTC
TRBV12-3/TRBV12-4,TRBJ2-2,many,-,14,CASSPGTHTGELFF,TGTGCCAGCAGTCCAGGGACCCACACCGGGGAGCTGTTTTTT
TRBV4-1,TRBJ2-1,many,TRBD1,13,CASSQTGWNEQFF,TGCGCCAGCAGCCAGACAGGGTGGAATGAGCAGTTCTTC
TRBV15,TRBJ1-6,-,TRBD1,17,CATSREGTVSYNSPLHF,TGTGCCACCAGCAGAGAGGGGACAGTAAGCTATAATTCACCCCTCCACTTT
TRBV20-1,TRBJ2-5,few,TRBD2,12,CSAVAGGETQYF,TGCAGTGCTGTAGCGGGAGGAGAGACCCAGTACTTC
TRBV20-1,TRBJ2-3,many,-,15,CSAPQVQILGFTQYF,TGCAGTGCCCCACAGGTCCAGATATTAGGATTTACGCAGTATTTT
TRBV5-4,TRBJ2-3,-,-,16,CASSLANGASTDTQYF,TGTGCCAGCAGCTTGGCCAACGGAGCGAGCACAGATACGCAGTATTTT
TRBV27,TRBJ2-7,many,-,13,CASSRQGAREQYF,TGTGCCAGCAGCCGGCAAGGGGCTCGAGAGCAGTACTTC
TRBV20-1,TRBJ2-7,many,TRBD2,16,CSASPPTSGVPYEQYF,TGCAGTGCTAGCCCACCAACTAGCGGGGTTCCCTACGAGCAGTACTTC
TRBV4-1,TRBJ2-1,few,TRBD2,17,CASSQLSLAGGTNEQFF,TGCGCCAGCAGCCAACTATCCCTCGCGGGAGGGACCAATGAGCAGTTCTTC
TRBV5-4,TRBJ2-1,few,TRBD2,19,CASSLAKRAGGPSYNEQFF,TGTGCCAGCAGCTTGGCCAAACGGGCGGGAGGGCCTTCCTACAATGAGCAGTTCTTC
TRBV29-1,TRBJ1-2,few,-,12,CSVAGSEDGYTF,TGCAGCGTTGCCGGGTCCGAGGATGGCTACACCTTC
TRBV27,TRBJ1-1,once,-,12,CASSSVGTEAFF,TGTGCCAGCAGTTCCGTGGGCACTGAAGCTTTCTTT
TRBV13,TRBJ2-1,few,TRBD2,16,CASSLGTSGNYNEQFF,TGTGCCAGCAGCTTGGGGACTAGCGGGAATTACAATGAGCAGTTCTTC
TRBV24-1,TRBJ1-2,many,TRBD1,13,CATSGEQGDGYTF,TGTGCCACCAGTGGCGAACAGGGGGATGGCTACACCTTC
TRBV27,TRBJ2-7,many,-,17,CASSLSPGTDSSYEQYF,TGTGCCAGCAGTTTATCGCCGGGTACTGATAGCTCCTACGAGCAGTACTTC
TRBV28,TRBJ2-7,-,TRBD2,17,CASRASASGRASYEQYF,TGTGCCAGCCGGGCATCGGCTAGCGGGAGGGCCAGCTACGAGCAGTACTTC
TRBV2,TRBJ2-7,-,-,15,CASSERPKPSYEQYF,TGTGCCAGCAGTGAGCGACCCAAGCCCTCCTACGAGCAGTACTTC
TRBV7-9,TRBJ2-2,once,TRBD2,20,CASSGGGETSGGYNTGELFF,TGTGCCAGCAGCGGAGGGGGGGAGACTAGCGGGGGATATAACACCGGGGAGCTGTTTTTT
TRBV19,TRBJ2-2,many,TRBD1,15,CASSHGTGNTGELFF,TGTGCCAGTAGCCATGGGACAGGGAACACCGGGGAGCTGTTTTTT
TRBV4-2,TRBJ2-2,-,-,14,CASSQDRGSGELFF,TGTGCCAGCAGCCAAGATCGCGGGTCCGGGGAGCTGTTTTTT
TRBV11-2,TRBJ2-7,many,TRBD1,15,CASSLGQGARHEQYF,TGTGCCAGCAGCTTAGGACAGGGGGCTAGGCACGAGCAGTACTTC
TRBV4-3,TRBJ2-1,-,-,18,CASSQVAGVLGSYNEQFF,TGCGCCAGCAGCCAAGTCGCCGGAGTACTAGGCTCCTACAATGAGCAGTTCTTC
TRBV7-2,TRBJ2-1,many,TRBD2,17,CASSLAGGPSSYNEQFF,TGTGCCAGCAGCTTAGCGGGAGGGCCGAGCTCCTACAATGAGCAGTTCTTC
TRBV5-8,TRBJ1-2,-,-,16,CASSHQLAWELAGYTF,TGTGCCAGCAGCCACCAGCTGGCTTGGGAGTTGGCTGGCTACACCTTC
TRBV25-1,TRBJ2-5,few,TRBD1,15,CASGRTGGVQETQYF,TGTGCCAGCGGAAGGACAGGGGGGGTCCAAGAGACCCAGTACTTC
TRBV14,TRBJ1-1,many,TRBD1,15,CASSRDRQSNTEAFF,TGTGCCAGCAGCCGGGACAGGCAATCTAACACTGAAGCTTTCTTT
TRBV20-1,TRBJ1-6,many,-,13,CSARGSYNSPLHF,TGCAGTGCTAGGGGTTCCTATAATTCACCCCTCCACTTT
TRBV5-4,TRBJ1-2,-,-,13,CASSPEWRAPGTF,TGTGCCAGCAGCCCGGAATGGAGGGCCCCGGGCACCTTC
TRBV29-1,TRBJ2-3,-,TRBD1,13,CSVVQGVADTQYF,TGCAGCGTTGTACAGGGGGTCGCAGATACGCAGTATTTT
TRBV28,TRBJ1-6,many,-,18,CASSLYNVDGIRNSPLHF,TGTGCCAGCAGTTTATATAATGTCGATGGGATTAGAAATTCACCCCTCCACTTT
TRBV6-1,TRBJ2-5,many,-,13,CASSGEGWETQYF,TGTGCCAGCAGTGGTGAGGGATGGGAGACCCAGTACTTC
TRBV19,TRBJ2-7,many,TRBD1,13,CASSWTGNYEQYF,TGTGCCAGTAGTTGGACAGGGAACTACGAGCAGTACTTC
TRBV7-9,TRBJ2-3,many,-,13,CASSLALRNTQYF,TGTGCCAGCAGCTTAGCGCTCAGGAATACGCAGTATTTT
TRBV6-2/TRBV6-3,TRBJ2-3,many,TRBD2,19,CASSSRTSETPFATDTQYF,TGTGCCAGCAGTTCAAGGACTAGCGAGACGCCATTTGCCACAGATACGCAGTATTTT